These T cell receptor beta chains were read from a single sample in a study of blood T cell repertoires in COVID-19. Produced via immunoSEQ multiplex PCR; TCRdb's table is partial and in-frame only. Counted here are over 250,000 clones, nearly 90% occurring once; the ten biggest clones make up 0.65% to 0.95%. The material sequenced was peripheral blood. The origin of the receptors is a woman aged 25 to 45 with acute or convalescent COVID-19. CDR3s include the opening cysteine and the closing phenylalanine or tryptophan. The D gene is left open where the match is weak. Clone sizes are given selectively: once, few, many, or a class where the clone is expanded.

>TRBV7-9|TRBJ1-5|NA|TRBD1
TGTGCCAGCAGCTTAGTCAGGACAGGAACCTATAGCAATCAGCCCCAGCATTTT
CASSLVRTGTYSNQPQHF
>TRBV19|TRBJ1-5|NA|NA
TGTGCCAGTAGTATTGTGCAGGGGAGTCGCAATCAGCCCCAGCATTTT
CASSIVQGSRNQPQHF
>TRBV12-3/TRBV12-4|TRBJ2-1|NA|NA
TGTGCCAGCAGTAAGGGAGGAGAGCAGTTCTTC
CASSKGGEQFF
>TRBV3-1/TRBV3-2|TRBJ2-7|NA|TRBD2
TGTGCCAGCAGCCAAGATCATCCTCTAGCGGCCCCCTACGAGCAGTACTTC
CASSQDHPLAAPYEQYF
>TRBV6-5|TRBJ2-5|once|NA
TGTGCCAGCAGTTACTCACAGAGGGCAGGAAAAGAGACCCAGTACTTC
CASSYSQRAGKETQYF
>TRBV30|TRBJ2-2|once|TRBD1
TGTGCCTGGAGTTCACCGACAGGGGGCCGGCCCGGGGAGCTGTTTTTT
CAWSSPTGGRPGELFF
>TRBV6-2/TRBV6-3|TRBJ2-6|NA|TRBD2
TGTGCCAGCAGTTTAACCGGGACTAGCGGGAGTGACGTCCTGACTTTC
CASSLTGTSGSDVLTF
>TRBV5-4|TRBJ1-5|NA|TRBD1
TGTGCCAGCAGCTTGGGGCAGGGGGCGGGACAGCCCCAGCATTTT
CASSLGQGAGQPQHF
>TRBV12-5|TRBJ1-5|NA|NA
TGTGCTAGTGGTTTGGTACGGGATGTGCCCCAGCATTTT
CASGLVRDVPQHF
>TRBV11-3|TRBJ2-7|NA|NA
TGTGCCAGCAACAACAGGGTAAGCCCCTACGAGCAGTACTTC
CASNNRVSPYEQYF
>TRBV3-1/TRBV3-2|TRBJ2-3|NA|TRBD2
TGTGCCAGCAGCCAAGATGGAGTCCTAGCGGGAGGCCCCCCAGATACGCAGTATTTT
CASSQDGVLAGGPPDTQYF
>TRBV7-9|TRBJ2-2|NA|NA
TGTGCCAGTCGATCGTTTCGCGGGAACACCGGGGAGCTGTTTTTT
CASRSFRGNTGELFF
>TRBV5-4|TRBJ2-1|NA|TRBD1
TGTGCCAGCAGCTCTCTAGGGGGCGGGTCCTACAATGAGCAGTTCTTC
CASSSLGGGSYNEQFF
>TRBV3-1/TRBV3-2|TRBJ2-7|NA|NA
TGTGCCAGCAGCTTCCAGGGCCTAGCGTTCTCCTACGAGCAGTACTTC
CASSFQGLAFSYEQYF
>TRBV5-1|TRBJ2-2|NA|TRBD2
TGCGCCAGCAGCTTGGCCGCGGTGAGCGGGACCTCCAACACCGGGGAGCTGTTTTTT
CASSLAAVSGTSNTGELFF
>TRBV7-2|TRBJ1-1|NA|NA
TGTGCCAGCAGCTTTAACAGACTGAACACTGAAGCTTTCTTT
CASSFNRLNTEAFF
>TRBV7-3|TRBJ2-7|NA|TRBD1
TGTGCCAGCAGCTTAACTGGGGGACAGTGGGAGCAGTACTTC
CASSLTGGQWEQYF
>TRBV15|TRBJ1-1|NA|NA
TGTGCCACCAGCAGAGCCGACAGGCCGAACACTGAAGCTTTCTTT
CATSRADRPNTEAFF
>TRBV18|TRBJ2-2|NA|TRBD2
TGTGCCAGCTCACCACCGTCCGGGACTAGCGGGAACACCGGGGAGCTGTTTTTT
CASSPPSGTSGNTGELFF
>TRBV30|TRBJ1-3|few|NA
TGTGCCTGGAGTGCCACTGCCCGAGCTGGAAACACCATATATTTT
CAWSATARAGNTIYF
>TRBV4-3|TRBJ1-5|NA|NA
TGCGCCAGCAGCCAAGATGGCCAGGGTAATCAGCCCCAGCATTTT
CASSQDGQGNQPQHF
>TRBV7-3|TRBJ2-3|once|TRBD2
TGTGCCAGCAGCTTAATTCCGGGACTAGCGGGAGAAGTCTCAGATACGCAGTATTTT
CASSLIPGLAGEVSDTQYF
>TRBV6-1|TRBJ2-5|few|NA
TGTGCCAGCAGTGAGCTGGGACAAAGGGAGACCCAGTACTTC
CASSELGQRETQYF
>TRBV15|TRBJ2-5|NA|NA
TGTGCCACCAGCAGGTCCAGGGTCCAAGAGACCCAGTACTTC
CATSRSRVQETQYF
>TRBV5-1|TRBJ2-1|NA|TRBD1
TGCGCCAGCAGCCCGGCGGGACAGGGGAACTACAATGAGCAGTTCTTC
CASSPAGQGNYNEQFF
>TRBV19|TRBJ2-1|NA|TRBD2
TGTGCCAGTAGTCTTATTAGCGGGGGTTCCTACAATGAGCAGTTCTTC
CASSLISGGSYNEQFF
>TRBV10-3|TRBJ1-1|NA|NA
TGTGCCATCAAACCCACAGGGAACACTGAAGCTTTCTTT
CAIKPTGNTEAFF
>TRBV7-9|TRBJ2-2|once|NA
TGTGCCAGCAGCTCCCTAACGACGGGAAACACCGGGGAGCTGTTTTTT
CASSSLTTGNTGELFF
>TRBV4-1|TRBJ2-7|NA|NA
TGCGCCAGCAGCCGAGCAACTCCCTACGAGCAGTACTTC
CASSRATPYEQYF
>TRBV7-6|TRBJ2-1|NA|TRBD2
TGTGCCAGCAGCTTAGGTCGAACTAGCGGGAGTTGGAATGAGCAGTTCTTC
CASSLGRTSGSWNEQFF
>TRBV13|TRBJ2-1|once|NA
TGTGCCAGCAGCCCCATTAAATCTCAGATGGACAATGAGCAGTTCTTC
CASSPIKSQMDNEQFF
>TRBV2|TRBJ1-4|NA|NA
TGTGCCAGCAATGTACAGGGTATGGCTGAAAAACTGTTTTTT
CASNVQGMAEKLFF
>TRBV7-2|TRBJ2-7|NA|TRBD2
TGTGCCAGCAGCACTAGCGGAACCTCCTACGAGCAGTACTTC
CASSTSGTSYEQYF
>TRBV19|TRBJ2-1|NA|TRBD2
TGTGCCAGTAGTAAGGGACTAGCGGGAAACTTTAATCATGAGCAGTTCTTC
CASSKGLAGNFNHEQFF
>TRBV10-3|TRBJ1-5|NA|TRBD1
TGTGCCATCAGTTCGGACAGGGTGGGCAATCAGCCCCAGCATTTT
CAISSDRVGNQPQHF
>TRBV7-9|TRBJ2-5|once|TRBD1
TGTGCCAGCAGCCCCCGGGACAGGGGGCCAGAGACCCAGTACTTC
CASSPRDRGPETQYF
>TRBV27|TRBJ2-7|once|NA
TGTGCCAGCAGTTTAGCGGAGACCTACGAGCAGTACTTC
CASSLAETYEQYF
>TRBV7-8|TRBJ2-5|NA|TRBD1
TGTGCCAGCAGCTCGACAGGGTCCCAAGAGACCCAGTACTTC
CASSSTGSQETQYF
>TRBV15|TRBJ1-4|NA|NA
TGTGCCACCAGCAGAGACCGGGGGAGTTTAGGTGAAAAACTGTTTTTT
CATSRDRGSLGEKLFF
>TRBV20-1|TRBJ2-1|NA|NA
TGCAGTGCTAGTAAATTGGACAGCAATGAGCAGTTCTTC
CSASKLDSNEQFF
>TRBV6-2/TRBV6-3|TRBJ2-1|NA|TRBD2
TGTGCCAGCAGTTACTCGAGTCAGGGAGGGAATGAGCAGTTCTTC
CASSYSSQGGNEQFF
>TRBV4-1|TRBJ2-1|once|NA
TGCGCCAGCAGCCAAGCATCCAATGAGCAGTTCTTC
CASSQASNEQFF
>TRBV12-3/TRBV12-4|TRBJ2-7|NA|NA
TGTGCCAGCAAGGAGGCCTCTACCAACGAGCAGTACTTC
CASKEASTNEQYF